One and the same sample provided the 30 T cell receptor beta chains below, sequenced in a study of blood T cell repertoires in COVID-19. Some clones are missing from TCRdb's copy, which holds only in-frame ones; the method was immunoSEQ multiplex PCR. This table has about 290,000 clones, around 89% appearing once. Sequenced material: peripheral blood. The receptors come from a middle-aged man with acute or convalescent COVID-19.

This chain links TRBV30 with TRBJ1-3; D perhaps matches TRBD1 (5 bases). Trimming stripped 2 bases from V and 0 bases from J, with 14 bases between. Germline assignment: CDR1 GTSNPN and CDR2 SVGIG (reference sequence). The CDR3 is made up of 16 amino acids. The CDR3 nucleotides read TGTGCCTGGAGTCAGGGCCGTACGTTCTCTGGAAACACCATATATTTT. Amino acids: CAWSQGRTFSGNTIYF.

The chain carries TRBV3-1 (or the pseudogene TRBV3-2) and TRBJ1-2; D gene uncertain. CDR1 LGHDT and CDR2 YNNKEL come from the germline V gene (reference sequence). V was shortened by 0 bases and J by 4 bases, with 9 bases between the two germline ends. This CDR3 comprises 14 residues. CDR3 region: CASSQEASGYGYTF. In DNA, the CDR3 is TGTGCCAGCAGCCAAGAAGCGAGCGGCTATGGCTACACCTTC.

The V gene is TRBV11-2, the J gene TRBJ2-7, with 7 bases identical to TRBD2. This CDR3 has 15 residues. The V segment lost 1 base and the J segment 5 bases; nucleotides outside the gene matches: 8. Germline V gene data show CDR1 as SGHAT and CDR2 as FQNNGV. CDR3 nucleotide sequence: TGTGCCAGCAGCTTAGGAGCAGGGCGGGGGAACGAGCAGTACTTC. This encodes CASSLGAGRGNEQYF.

The rearrangement links TRBV5-1 to TRBJ2-1, with D uncertain. In germline, CDR1 is SGHRS, CDR2 YFSETQ. This CDR3 is 20 amino acids long. V lost 1 base to trimming and J lost 4 bases, with 27 bases between them. This CDR3 is CASSLLAASAPYPLYNEQFF. In DNA, the CDR3 is TGCGCCAGCAGCTTGTTAGCCGCGTCAGCTCCTTATCCTCTTTACAATGAGCAGTTCTTC.

The chain employs TRBV12-5 and TRBJ2-7; possible D gene TRBD2, 5 bases. CDR3 length: 12 amino acids. The germline V gene encodes CDR1 LGHNT and CDR2 FRNRAP. Trimming removed 3 bases from V and 7 bases from J, with 10 bases in between. CDR3 sequence reads: CASGLPPGEQYF. For the CDR3, the DNA is TGTGCTAGTGGTTTACCCCCGGGGGAGCAGTACTTC.

This clone turned up a few times. The chain recombines TRBV2 with TRBJ2-7; 9 positions agree with TRBD1. Germline V gene lookup returns CDR1 SNHLY and CDR2 FYNNEI. The CDR3 is 14 residues long. Germline trimming cut 4 bases from V and 6 bases from J; bases unmatched to any gene: 7. The CDR3 protein is CASSARTGEVEQYF. DNA for the CDR3: TGTGCCAGCAGTGCTCGGACAGGGGAGGTCGAGCAGTACTTC.

The rearrangement uses TRBV3-1 (or the pseudogene TRBV3-2) and TRBJ1-6; no definite D call. From germline, CDR1 is LGHDT and CDR2 YNNKEL (reference sequence). CDR3 size: 15 residues. The V end was cut by 0 bases, the J end by 7 bases, with 10 bases between. CDR3: CASSQDQAQNSPLHF. The DNA for the CDR3 is TGTGCCAGCAGCCAAGATCAGGCCCAAAATTCACCCCTCCACTTT.

As regards this clone: Different DNA sequences within this sample yield the same CDR3. This chain uses TRBV5-1 with TRBJ2-1; 12 bases fit TRBD2. The junction had 1 base not matched to a gene; V was cut back by 1 base and J by 5 bases. The germline V gene encodes CDR1 SGHRS and CDR2 YFSETQ. The CDR3 has 15 residues. The CDR3 region is CASSLLAGGDNEQFF. CDR3 DNA: TGCGCCAGCAGCTTGCTAGCGGGGGGGGACAATGAGCAGTTCTTC.

The CDR3 region is CASSIQGERQYF. The CDR3 DNA follows: TGTGCCAGCAGTATACAGGGGGAGAGACAGTACTTC. This chain links TRBV27 with TRBJ2-7, with TRBD1 matching over 8 bases. The J segment lost 10 bases and the V segment lost 5 bases, leaving 7 bases of the junction unmatched. CDR1 and CDR2 (germline): MNHEY, SMNVEV (reference sequence). The CDR3 contains 12 residues.

The rearrangement links TRBV25-1 to TRBJ1-2; D is undetermined. Germline V gene data show CDR1 as MGHDK and CDR2 as SYGVNS. V dropped 4 bases and J dropped 8 bases, with 14 bases sitting between them. The CDR3 consists of 13 residues. This CDR3 is CASSAGIHMGYTF. The CDR3 region has the DNA TGTGCCAGCAGTGCCGGGATCCACATGGGCTACACCTTC.

This chain connects TRBV24-1 to TRBJ1-5, with 10 bases identical to TRBD1. The J segment lost 3 bases and the V segment lost 11 bases, leaving 6 bases of the junction unmatched. Germline CDR1 and CDR2: KGHDR and SFDVKD. CDR3 length: 14 amino acids. The DNA for the CDR3 is TGTGCCAGTCGGGGGACAGGGGTCAATCAGCCCCAGCATTTT. Its protein product is CASRGTGVNQPQHF.

The rearrangement links TRBV2 to TRBJ2-7; no clear D. V lost 6 bases to trimming and J lost 3 bases, with 9 bases between them. Looked up from germline, CDR1 is SNHLY and CDR2 is FYNNEI. This CDR3 comprises 12 residues. The CDR3: CASSRSLYEQYF. The CDR3 DNA sequence: TGTGCCAGCAGCAGATCTCTCTACGAGCAGTACTTC.

The gene calls are TRBV5-6 and TRBJ1-2; D is undetermined. The germline CDR1 and CDR2 sequences are SGHDT and YYEEEE. Trimming cost V 1 base and J 5 bases, with 15 bases left between them. The CDR3 has 15 residues. Here the CDR3 DNA reads TGTGCCAGCAGCTTGAGGCAGGTAGTCAGTTATGGCTACACCTTC. This encodes CASSLRQVVSYGYTF.

The chain combines TRBV7-2 with TRBJ2-3; 8 bases line up with TRBD2. Trimming cost V 1 base and J 6 bases; bases outside gene matches: 9. Germline values: CDR1 SGHTA, CDR2 FQGNSA. The CDR3 covers 16 residues. The CDR3 here is CASSLVPRGGHDTQYF. In DNA, the CDR3 is TGTGCCAGCAGCTTAGTTCCACGGGGGGGCCACGATACGCAGTATTTT.

This chain connects TRBV7-8 to TRBJ2-1; perhaps TRBD2 as D (6 bases). CDR3 size: 14 residues. Germline V gene sequence: CDR1 SGHVS, CDR2 FQNEAQ. Trimming removed 5 bases from V and 7 bases from J, with 15 bases in between. CDR3 protein: CASSLTSNLNEQFF. CDR3 nucleotides: TGTGCCAGCAGCCTGACTAGTAACTTAAATGAGCAGTTCTTC.

This chain joins TRBV29-1 and TRBJ1-2; TRBD1 matches 9 bases. Germline V gene lookup returns CDR1 SQVTM and CDR2 ANQGSEA. The CDR3 is made up of 12 amino acids. After removal of 2 bases from V and 8 bases from J, the junction contained 3 bases not matched to a gene. CDR3 sequence (DNA): TGCAGCGTTGAAACAGGGGGCCAGGGCTACACCTTC. This translates into CSVETGGQGYTF.

The genes are TRBV9 and TRBJ2-2; the match to TRBD1 covers 7 bases. Germline loops: CDR1 SGDLS, CDR2 YYNGEE. The CDR3 loop spans 17 amino acids. V lost 4 bases and J lost 3; bases outside the gene matches: 12. CDR3 in amino acids: CASSPRGGQADTGELFF. The DNA of the CDR3 is TGTGCCAGCAGCCCCCGCGGAGGACAGGCCGACACCGGGGAGCTGTTTTTT.

The J gene is TRBJ1-6, the V gene TRBV6-6; no clear D gene. This CDR3 has 17 residues. Germline assignment: CDR1 MNHNY and CDR2 SVGAGI (reference sequence). V shed 7 bases and J shed 0 bases, with 16 bases lying between them. This CDR3 reads CASNRGVESSYNSPLHF. The CDR3 DNA sequence: TGTGCCAGCAATCGTGGAGTCGAGAGCTCCTATAATTCACCCCTCCACTTT.

This rearrangement joins TRBV19 to TRBJ2-2; TRBD1 matches 10 bases. Germline V gene data show CDR1 as LNHDA and CDR2 as SQIVND (reference sequence). The junction had 4 bases not matched to a gene; V was cut back by 6 bases and J by 3 bases. There are 15 residues in the CDR3. CDR3 sequence: CASSRTGGDTGELFF. For the CDR3, the DNA is TGTGCCAGTAGCCGGACAGGGGGAGACACCGGGGAGCTGTTTTTT.

The rearrangement uses TRBV19 and TRBJ1-6; no firm D call. The CDR3 sequence is 13 residues long. V gave up 5 bases and J gave up 2 bases, with 4 bases separating them. Germline CDR1 reads LNHDA; CDR2 reads SQIVND (reference sequence). DNA of the CDR3: TGTGCCAGTAGTGACACCTATAATTCACCCCTCCACTTT. Protein: CASSDTYNSPLHF.

This chain uses TRBV27 with TRBJ2-1; unclear D gene. The CDR3 length is 13 residues. V lost 1 base and J lost 10, with 11 bases in between. The germline gives CDR1 MNHEY, CDR2 SMNVEV (reference sequence). CDR3 sequence reads: CASSLYELEEQFF. As DNA, the CDR3 is TGTGCCAGCAGTTTATATGAGTTGGAGGAGCAGTTCTTC.

This rearrangement joins TRBV19 to TRBJ1-5; D is unclear. The ends were cut back, 8 bases at V and 6 bases at J, with 11 bases in the middle. Germline V gene lookup returns CDR1 LNHDA and CDR2 SQIVND (reference sequence). The length of the CDR3 is 12 residues. The CDR3 protein is CASRDAGQPQHF. CDR3 DNA sequence: TGTGCCAGTCGTGACGCGGGTCAGCCCCAGCATTTT.

This clone has only one observation. The chain is built from TRBV5-1 and TRBJ1-3; 7 nucleotides match TRBD1. This CDR3 is 16 amino acids long. The V gene's germline CDR1 is SGHRS and CDR2 YFSETQ. Trimming took 4 bases from V and 0 from J; bases not matched to a gene: 7. For the CDR3, the DNA is TGCGCCAGCAGCCTGGGGACAGCGAGCTCTGGAAACACCATATATTTT. Its translation: CASSLGTASSGNTIYF.

The chain links TRBV24-1 to TRBJ2-1; 11 nucleotides line up with TRBD1. CDR1 and CDR2 (germline): KGHDR, SFDVKD. Trimming took 2 bases from V and 7 from J; bases not matched to a gene: 0. The CDR3 has 14 residues. The CDR3 protein is CATSDWDRGNEQFF. The CDR3, as DNA: TGTGCCACCAGTGATTGGGACAGGGGGAATGAGCAGTTCTTC.

This chain connects TRBV15 to TRBJ2-1; D is perhaps TRBD1 or TRBD2 (5 bases each). The V and J ends lost 7 bases and 0 bases respectively, with 16 bases between them. Germline assignment: CDR1 LNHNV and CDR2 YYDKDF (reference sequence). This CDR3 has 16 residues. For the CDR3, the DNA is TGTGCCACCACCACAGAGGGGCGGACCTCCTACAATGAGCAGTTCTTC. This sequence encodes CATTTEGRTSYNEQFF.

This chain's CDR3 is CASSLGGWTGNTIYF. CDR3 DNA: TGTGCCAGCAGTCTAGGAGGGTGGACGGGAAACACCATATATTTT. The chain is built from TRBV6-5 and TRBJ1-3; no clear D gene. The CDR3 is 15 residues long. Between the trimmed V and J ends, which lost 5 bases and 4 bases, there was a span of 15 bases. Looked up from germline, CDR1 is MNHEY and CDR2 is SVGAGI.

A few counts support this clone. The chain has TRBV6-1 and TRBJ1-5; 9 bases agree with TRBD1. This CDR3 spans 15 amino acids. Germline V gene lookup returns CDR1 MNHNS and CDR2 SASEGT. After removal of 0 bases from V and 9 bases from J, the junction contained 6 bases not matched to a gene. CDR3: CASSEAGTGFRPQHF. CDR3 sequence (DNA): TGTGCCAGCAGTGAAGCGGGGACAGGGTTTCGGCCCCAGCATTTT.

This rearrangement joins TRBV9 to TRBJ2-2; D is unresolved. The ends were cut back, 0 bases at V and 7 bases at J, with 10 bases in the middle. Germline lookup yields CDR1 SGDLS and CDR2 YYNGEE. The CDR3 extends over 14 amino acids. The CDR3 nucleotides read TGTGCCAGCAGCGTAGGAGAAAAGAACGGGGAGCTGTTTTTT. It encodes CASSVGEKNGELFF.

The CDR3 protein is CASSSSTRGKSEAFF. Here the CDR3 DNA reads TGCGCCAGCAGCTCATCCACCAGGGGAAAATCTGAAGCTTTCTTT. The V and J genes are TRBV5-1 and TRBJ1-1, with TRBD1 as a possible D gene (6 bases). CDR1 and CDR2 (germline): SGHRS, YFSETQ. This CDR3 comprises 15 residues. V was trimmed by 3 bases and J by 6 bases, leaving 18 bases between them.

The J gene is TRBJ2-3, the V gene TRBV6-5, with TRBD1 identical over 9 bases. The J segment lost 1 base and the V segment lost 10 bases, leaving 6 bases of the junction unmatched. The CDR3 length is 14 residues. Per the germline V gene, CDR1 is MNHEY and CDR2 is SVGAGI. The DNA for the CDR3 is TGTGCCACCCAGTGGGACAGGGGCACAGATACGCAGTATTTT. Its translation is CATQWDRGTDTQYF.